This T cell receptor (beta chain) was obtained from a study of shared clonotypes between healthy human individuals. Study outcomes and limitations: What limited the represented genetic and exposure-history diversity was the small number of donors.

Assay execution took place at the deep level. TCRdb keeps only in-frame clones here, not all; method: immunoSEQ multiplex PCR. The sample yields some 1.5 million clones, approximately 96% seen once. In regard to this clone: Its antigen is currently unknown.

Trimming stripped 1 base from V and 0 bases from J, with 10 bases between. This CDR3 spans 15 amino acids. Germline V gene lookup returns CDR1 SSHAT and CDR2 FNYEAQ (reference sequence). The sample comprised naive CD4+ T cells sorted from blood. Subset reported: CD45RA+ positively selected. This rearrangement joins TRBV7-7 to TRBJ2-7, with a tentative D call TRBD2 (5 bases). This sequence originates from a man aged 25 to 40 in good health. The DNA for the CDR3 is TGTGCCAGCAGCTTAGAAGTAGGGAGCTCCTACGAGCAGTACTTC. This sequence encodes CASSLEVGSSYEQYF.